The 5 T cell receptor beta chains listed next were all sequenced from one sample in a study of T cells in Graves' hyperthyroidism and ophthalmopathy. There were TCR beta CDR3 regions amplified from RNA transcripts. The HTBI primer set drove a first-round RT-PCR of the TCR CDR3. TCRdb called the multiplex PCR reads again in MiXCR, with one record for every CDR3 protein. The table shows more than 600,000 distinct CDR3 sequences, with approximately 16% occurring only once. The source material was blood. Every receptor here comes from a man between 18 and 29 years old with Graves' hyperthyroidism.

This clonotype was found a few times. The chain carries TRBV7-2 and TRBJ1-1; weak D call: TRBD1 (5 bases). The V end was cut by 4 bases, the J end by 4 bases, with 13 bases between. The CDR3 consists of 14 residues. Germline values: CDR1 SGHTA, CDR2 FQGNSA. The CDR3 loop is CASSYAGSGTEAFF. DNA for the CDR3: TGTGCCAGCAGCTATGCAGGGTCTGGCACTGAAGCTTTCTTT.

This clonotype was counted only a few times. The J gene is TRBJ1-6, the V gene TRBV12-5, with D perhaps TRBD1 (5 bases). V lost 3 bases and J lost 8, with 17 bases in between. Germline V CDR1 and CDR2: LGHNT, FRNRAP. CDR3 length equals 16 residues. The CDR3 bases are TGTGCTAGTGGTTTCGGGACTCTCGGACTATATTCACCCCTCCACTTT. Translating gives CASGFGTLGLYSPLHF. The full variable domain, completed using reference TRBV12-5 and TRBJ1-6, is DARVTQTPRHKVTEMGQEVTMRCQPILGHNTVFWYRQTMMQGLELLAYFRNRAPLDDSGMPKDRFSAEMPDATLATLKIQPSEPRDSAVYFCASGFGTLGLYSPLHFGNGTRLTVT.

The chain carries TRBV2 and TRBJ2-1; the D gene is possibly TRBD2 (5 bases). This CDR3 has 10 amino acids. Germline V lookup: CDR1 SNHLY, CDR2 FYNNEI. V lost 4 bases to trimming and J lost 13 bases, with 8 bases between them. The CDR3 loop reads CASSGRGQFF. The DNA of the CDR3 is TGTGCCAGCAGTGGCCGGGGTCAGTTCTTC.

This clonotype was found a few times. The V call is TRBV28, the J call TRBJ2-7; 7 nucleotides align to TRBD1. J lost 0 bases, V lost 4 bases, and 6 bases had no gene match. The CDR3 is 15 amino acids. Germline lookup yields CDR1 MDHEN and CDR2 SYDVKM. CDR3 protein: CASSSGQAISYEQYF. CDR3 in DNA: TGTGCCAGCAGTTCCGGACAGGCTATCTCCTACGAGCAGTACTTC. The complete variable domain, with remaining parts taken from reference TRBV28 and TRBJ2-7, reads DVKVTQSSRYLVKRTGEKVFLECVQDMDHENMFWYRQDPGLGLRLIYFSYDVKMKEKGDIPEGYSVSREKKERFSLILESASTNQTSMYLCASSSGQAISYEQYFGPGTRLTVT.

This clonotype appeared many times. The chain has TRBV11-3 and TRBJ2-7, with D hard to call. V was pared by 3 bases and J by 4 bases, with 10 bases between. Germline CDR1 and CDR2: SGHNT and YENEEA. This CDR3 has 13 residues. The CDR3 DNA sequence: TGTGCCAGCAGCTTTCGTGGGATTTACGAGCAGTACTTC. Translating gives CASSFRGIYEQYF.